The text below deals with one T cell receptor (beta chain). Its antigen remains unknown. These data belong to a study of T cell responses to AZD1222 COVID-19 vaccine. As for the study in general: Researchers grouped second doses given at about 4 or about 12 weeks into one pool.

Assay used: immunoSEQ multiplex PCR; TCRdb lists only in-frame clones, some missing. This sample has about 150,000 clones; about 85% occur once, and the top ten carry around 3.2%. Study-wide points: Of spike-specific TCRs, nearly half reportedly target regions left unmutated in variants.

Per germline, CDR1 SGHDT and CDR2 YYEEEE. Trimming removed 0 bases at V and 0 bases at J, with 3 bases between. This CDR3 has 13 amino acids. J is TRBJ1-2 and V is TRBV5-6; D is uncertain. The sequence was obtained from an adult in good health. Material: peripheral blood, obtained on day 0 of AZD1222 vaccination. CDR3 sequence reads: CASSLGANYGYTF. The DNA of the CDR3 is TGTGCCAGCAGCTTGGGAGCTAACTATGGCTACACCTTC.